This is a list of T cell receptor beta chains from one sample in a study of T cell responses to AZD1222 COVID-19 vaccine. Clones were sequenced by immunoSEQ multiplex PCR, and TCRdb holds only the in-frame ones, with some missing. The sample contains 150,000 or so clones, about 90% of which appear only once. This specimen was peripheral blood, taken 28 days after the second AZD1222 dose. These receptor sequences come from an adult who received the AZD1222 COVID-19 vaccine. The CDR3 runs from the conserved cysteine through the conserved F or W. Fields, in order: D gene, V gene, J gene, CDR3 protein, CDR3 DNA. A D gene is named only where the DNA matches it firmly.

D gene: TRBD1
V gene: TRBV3-1/TRBV3-2
J gene: TRBJ1-1
CDR3 protein: CASSQTGQGRLEAFF
CDR3 DNA: TGTGCCAGCAGCCAAACGGGACAGGGGCGCCTAGAAGCTTTCTTT

D gene: TRBD2
V gene: TRBV7-6
J gene: TRBJ2-1
CDR3 protein: CASSSTSGPHNEQFF
CDR3 DNA: TGTGCCAGCAGCTCGACTAGCGGGCCCCACAATGAGCAGTTCTTC

D gene: NA
V gene: TRBV19
J gene: TRBJ1-5
CDR3 protein: CASSIEGPPQHF
CDR3 DNA: TGTGCCAGTAGTATAGAGGGACCGCCCCAGCATTTT

D gene: TRBD1
V gene: TRBV6-5
J gene: TRBJ1-5
CDR3 protein: CASSLQTGGEQPQHF
CDR3 DNA: TGTGCCAGCAGTCTCCAAACAGGGGGGGAGCAGCCCCAGCATTTT

D gene: NA
V gene: TRBV6-2/TRBV6-3
J gene: TRBJ2-3
CDR3 protein: CASSYRQATDTQYF
CDR3 DNA: TGTGCCAGCAGTTACCGGCAGGCCACAGATACGCAGTATTTT

D gene: NA
V gene: TRBV19
J gene: TRBJ2-2
CDR3 protein: CASSIVASTGELFF
CDR3 DNA: TGTGCCAGTAGTATAGTGGCGAGCACCGGGGAGCTGTTTTTT

D gene: NA
V gene: TRBV18
J gene: TRBJ2-7
CDR3 protein: CASSPPSGEQYF
CDR3 DNA: TGTGCCAGCTCACCACCATCTGGCGAGCAGTACTTC

D gene: NA
V gene: TRBV19
J gene: TRBJ2-5
CDR3 protein: CASSKGTIETQYF
CDR3 DNA: TGTGCCAGTAGTAAGGGTACGATTGAGACCCAGTACTTC

D gene: TRBD1
V gene: TRBV24-1
J gene: TRBJ1-2
CDR3 protein: CATSDPGQGHGYTF
CDR3 DNA: TGTGCCACCAGTGACCCCGGACAGGGGCATGGCTACACCTTC

D gene: NA
V gene: TRBV9
J gene: TRBJ1-5
CDR3 protein: CASSVAPLDQPQHF
CDR3 DNA: TGTGCCAGCAGCGTAGCTCCACTAGATCAGCCCCAGCATTTT

D gene: TRBD2
V gene: TRBV7-2
J gene: TRBJ2-5
CDR3 protein: CASSLAGGETQYF
CDR3 DNA: TGTGCCAGCAGCTTAGCGGGAGGGGAGACCCAGTACTTC

D gene: NA
V gene: TRBV6-5
J gene: TRBJ1-2
CDR3 protein: CASIGRTLMNGYTF
CDR3 DNA: TGTGCCAGCATCGGTAGAACCCTGATGAATGGCTACACCTTC

D gene: NA
V gene: TRBV27
J gene: TRBJ2-3
CDR3 protein: CASSPHMTDTQYF
CDR3 DNA: TGTGCCAGCAGTCCCCACATGACGGATACGCAGTATTTT